The 5 T cell receptor beta chains given below trace back to one sample, sequenced in a study of T cells in Graves' hyperthyroidism and ophthalmopathy. TCR beta CDR3 region amplification was performed from RNA transcripts. First-round RT-PCR targeting the TCR CDR3 was performed with the HTBI primer set. MiXCR, applied by TCRdb to the multiplex PCR reads, yields one record per CDR3 protein. The data contain more than 650,000 distinct CDR3 sequences, less than 15% of them singletons. Material for sequencing was blood. These receptors all come from a woman between 18 and 29 years old with Graves' hyperthyroidism.

This clonotype was detected ten times or more. V gene TRBV2 combines with J gene TRBJ1-5; 10 bases match TRBD1. V dropped 4 bases and J dropped 11; count of bases not matched to a gene: 14. Germline V gene data show CDR1 as SNHLY and CDR2 as FYNNEI. CDR3 length equals 16 residues. The CDR3 coding sequence is TGTGCCAGCAGTGGAGGGACAGGGGCTATCGCCGGTTCCCAGCATTTT. It is translated as CASSGGTGAIAGSQHF.

This clonotype occurred many times. J is TRBJ2-1 and V is TRBV9, with 12 bases identical to TRBD2. Germline CDR1 SGDLS, CDR2 YYNGEE. This CDR3 contains 17 residues. Germline trimming cut 4 bases from V and 0 bases from J; bases unmatched to any gene: 5. The CDR3 spells CASSKTSGSSSYNEQFF. For the CDR3, the DNA is TGTGCCAGCAGCAAGACTAGCGGGAGCTCCTCCTACAATGAGCAGTTCTTC.

This clonotype was observed a few times. This chain uses TRBV6-2 or TRBV6-3 with TRBJ2-5; D not certain. Trimming took 2 bases from V and 1 from J, leaving 8 bases between them. This CDR3 comprises 14 residues. Looked up from germline, CDR1 is MNHEY and CDR2 is SVGEGT. The CDR3 here is CASSYKARQETQYF. CDR3 nucleotides: TGTGCCAGCAGTTACAAGGCTCGCCAAGAGACCCAGTACTTC.

The chain links TRBV19 to TRBJ2-1; 7 nucleotides align to TRBD2. V trimming: 5 bases; J trimming: 7 bases; junction bases outside the gene matches: 11. Germline V gene lookup returns CDR1 LNHDA and CDR2 SQIVND (reference sequence). The CDR3 loop spans 15 amino acids. DNA of the CDR3: TGTGCCAGTAGTGTTTTAGACGGGAGGTCGAATGAGCAGTTCTTC. Translation: CASSVLDGRSNEQFF. Full variable domain (missing parts from reference TRBV19 and TRBJ2-1): DGGITQSPKYLFRKEGQNVTLSCEQNLNHDAMYWYRQDPGQGLRLIYYSQIVNDFQKGDIAEGYSVSREKKESFPLTVTSAQKNPTAFYLCASSVLDGRSNEQFFGPGTRLTVL.

The chain recombines TRBV7-2 with TRBJ1-5; no firm D call. Germline-derived CDR1 and CDR2 are SGHTA and FQGNSA. The length of the CDR3 is 13 residues. V was cut by 3 bases and J by 2 bases, with 5 bases left in between. CDR3 nucleotide sequence: TGTGCCAGCAGCTTTGAACGCAATCAGCCCCAGCATTTT. As protein: CASSFERNQPQHF.